A single T cell receptor beta chain is shown here with its context. CDR3 length equals 13 residues. Trimming took 5 bases from V and 7 from J, leaving 12 bases between them. Germline CDR1 reads LGHDT; CDR2 reads YNNKEL (reference sequence). This record belongs to a study of blood T cell repertoires in COVID-19. As for the study in general: The samples span acute and convalescent COVID-19 from the United States, Italy and Spain.

Authors' data handling: How many nucleated cells were present was estimated from reference gene primer amplification. Only in-frame clones appear in the TCRdb table, and some are missing; sequencing was by immunoSEQ multiplex PCR. V and J calls and clone size are given by that table; D and trimming were obtained from the DNA. Counted here are about 110,000 clones, 76% occurring once; the ten biggest clones make up roughly 3.8%. Sequenced: peripheral blood. The sequence was obtained from a woman of 80 years or more with acute or convalescent COVID-19. V is TRBV3-1 (or the pseudogene TRBV3-2) and J is TRBJ1-5; a possible D gene is TRBD1 (6 bases). The CDR3 is CASSSYRDQPQHF. CDR3 nucleotide sequence: TGTGCCAGCAGCTCTTACAGGGACCAGCCCCAGCATTTT.